The sequence of this TCR beta chain was determined in a study of sequential checkpoint blockade in melanoma. Study details: Randomization was 1:1 between first-line nivolumab→ipilimumab and ipilimumab→nivolumab. Maintenance nivolumab came after either treatment sequence.

There are 16 residues in the CDR3. V was shortened by 0 bases and J by 8 bases, with 17 bases between the two germline ends. CDR1 is LNHNV and CDR2 is YYDKDF in the germline V gene (reference sequence). Treatment here: randomized to nivolumab then ipilimumab (arm A) or the reverse (arm B). From thawed PBMCs, live CD3+CD8+ cells negative for CD19 and CD56 were sorted. The sample holds a few counts of this clone. Only in-frame clones appear in the TCRdb table, and some are missing; sequencing was by immunoSEQ multiplex PCR. Among about 10,000 clones, around 80% were seen once, and the ten largest hold 12%.

The genes are TRBV15 and TRBJ2-1; possibly TRBD2 for D (6 bases). This sequence originates from a human donor with melanoma. Specimen: CD8+ T cells sorted from blood (inferred from file names), collected from a patient given nivolumab and ipilimumab in sequence. The CDR3 spells CATSRELLSGVDEQFF. CDR3 sequence (DNA): TGTGCCACCAGCAGAGAGCTCCTCTCGGGGGTGGATGAGCAGTTCTTC.